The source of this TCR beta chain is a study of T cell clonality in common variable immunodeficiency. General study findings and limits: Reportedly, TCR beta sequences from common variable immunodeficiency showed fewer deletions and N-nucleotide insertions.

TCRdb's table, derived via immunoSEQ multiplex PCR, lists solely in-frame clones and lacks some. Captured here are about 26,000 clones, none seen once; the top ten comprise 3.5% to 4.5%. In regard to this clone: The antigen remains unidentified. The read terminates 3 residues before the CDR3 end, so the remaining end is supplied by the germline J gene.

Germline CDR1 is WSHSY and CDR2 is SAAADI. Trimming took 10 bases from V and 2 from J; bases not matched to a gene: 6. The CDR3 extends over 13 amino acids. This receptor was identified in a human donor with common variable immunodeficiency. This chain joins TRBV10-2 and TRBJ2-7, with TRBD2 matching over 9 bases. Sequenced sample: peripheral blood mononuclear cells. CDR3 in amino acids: CAISSGGTYEQYF. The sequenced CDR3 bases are TGCGCCATCTCCAGCGGGGGGACCTACGAG.